These T cell receptor beta chains were read from a single sample in a study of resident and recirculating memory T cells in vitiligo. Here immunoSEQ multiplex PCR was the method, and the copy in TCRdb shows in-frame clones only, minus some. The sample carries 75,000 to 85,000 clones, about 90% recorded once. Sequenced input: blood. The receptors shown here come from a male donor with vitiligo. The CDR3 runs from the conserved cysteine through the conserved F or W. D genes are given only for firm matches. A clone size is listed for some rows: how often the clone was seen (once, few, many), or a class if it is expanded.

j_gene | d_gene | abundance | v_gene | CDR3aa | CDR3nt
TRBJ2-5 | TRBD2 | . | TRBV29-1 | CSVVKGTSLETQYF | TGCAGCGTCGTGAAGGGGACTAGTTTGGAGACCCAGTACTTC
TRBJ1-2 | . | . | TRBV21-1 | CASSKALGGQSYGYTF | TGTGCCAGCAGCAAAGCGCTCGGGGGGCAAAGCTATGGCTACACCTTC
TRBJ2-1 | . | . | TRBV7-9 | CASSSPAGSSYNEQFF | TGTGCCAGCAGCTCACCGGCCGGGAGCTCCTACAATGAGCAGTTCTTC
TRBJ2-7 | TRBD1 | . | TRBV5-6 | CASQVGTGAYWAYEQYF | TGTGCCAGCCAGGTTGGGACAGGGGCCTATTGGGCTTACGAGCAGTACTTC
TRBJ2-4 | . | . | TRBV11-2 | CASSLLSVWRAKNIQYF | TGTGCCAGCAGCTTATTGAGCGTTTGGCGGGCCAAAAACATTCAGTACTTC
TRBJ1-2 | . | . | TRBV25-1 | CASSHFQGSDYGYTF | TGTGCCAGCAGTCACTTCCAGGGTTCCGACTATGGCTACACCTTC
TRBJ2-1 | . | . | TRBV19 | CASSIGEAREQFF | TGTGCCAGTAGTATAGGTGAAGCGCGGGAGCAGTTCTTC
TRBJ1-4 | . | . | TRBV5-1 | CASGLGRGGEKLFF | TGCGCCAGCGGACTCGGCAGGGGTGGGGAAAAACTGTTTTTT
TRBJ1-4 | . | . | TRBV10-2 | CASSEWPTSKLFF | TGCGCCAGCAGTGAGTGGCCCACCTCGAAACTGTTTTTT
TRBJ1-1 | TRBD1 | once | TRBV5-4 | CASSPRTGAHTEAFF | TGTGCCAGCAGCCCCAGGACAGGGGCTCACACTGAAGCTTTCTTT
TRBJ2-7 | TRBD1 | . | TRBV27 | CASSLSLGTVTHEQYF | TGTGCCAGCAGTTTATCGTTAGGGACAGTAACCCACGAGCAGTACTTC
TRBJ1-3 | . | . | TRBV27 | CASSPRRSSGNTIYF | TGTGCCAGCAGCCCTCGGAGGAGTAGTGGAAACACCATATATTTT
TRBJ2-7 | . | . | TRBV10-3 | CAISDTRSYEQYF | TGTGCCATCAGTGATACACGCTCCTACGAGCAGTACTTC
TRBJ2-3 | . | . | TRBV10-1 | CASSLGDTQYF | TGCGCCAGCAGCCTCGGGGATACGCAGTATTTT
TRBJ2-3 | TRBD2 | . | TRBV9 | CASSAPGLGTDTQYF | TGTGCCAGCAGCGCACCGGGACTAGGCACAGATACGCAGTATTTT
TRBJ2-3 | TRBD1 | . | TRBV6-5 | CASSKPGQGYDTQYF | TGTGCCAGCAGTAAACCGGGACAGGGCTATGATACGCAGTATTTT
TRBJ2-7 | TRBD2 | . | TRBV6-5 | CASSLTSVGYEQYF | TGTGCCAGCAGTCTGACTAGCGTCGGCTACGAGCAGTACTTC
TRBJ2-5 | TRBD2 | . | TRBV7-2 | CASSLQAGGPSETQYF | TGTGCCAGCAGCTTACAGGCGGGAGGGCCTTCGGAGACCCAGTACTTC
TRBJ2-6 | . | . | TRBV11-3 | CASSLVTGANVLTF | TGTGCCAGCAGCTTAGTAACTGGGGCCAACGTCCTGACTTTC
TRBJ1-2 | . | . | TRBV5-1 | CASSLGRGQGDYGYTF | TGCGCCAGCAGCTTAGGGCGGGGGCAGGGTGACTATGGCTACACCTTC
TRBJ2-7 | TRBD1 | once | TRBV7-3 | CASSLGPGTGEDEQYF | TGTGCCAGCAGCCTTGGACCCGGGACAGGGGAGGACGAGCAGTACTTC
TRBJ1-1 | . | . | TRBV12-5 | CASGPAGGNAFF | TGTGCTAGTGGTCCCGCGGGCGGTAACGCTTTCTTT
TRBJ2-5 | TRBD2 | . | TRBV6-5 | CASSYSPTSRGTQYF | TGTGCCAGCAGTTACTCGCCGACTAGCCGGGGGACCCAGTACTTC
TRBJ2-4 | TRBD1 | . | TRBV4-1 | CASSQGRGQGKNIQYF | TGCGCCAGCAGCCAAGGGAGAGGACAGGGGAAAAACATTCAGTACTTC
TRBJ2-7 | . | . | TRBV23-1 | CASSQSENEQYF | TGCGCCAGCAGTCAATCCGAGAACGAGCAGTACTTC
TRBJ2-4 | TRBD1 | . | TRBV6-5 | CASMHGDSENIQYF | TGTGCCAGCATGCACGGGGACAGCGAAAACATTCAGTACTTC
TRBJ2-3 | . | once | TRBV9 | CASSVETAQSTDTQYF | TGTGCCAGCAGCGTAGAGACAGCCCAAAGCACAGATACGCAGTATTTT
TRBJ2-1 | TRBD2 | . | TRBV11-2 | CASSSPSGMLSYNEQFF | TGTGCCAGCAGCTCTCCTAGCGGTATGCTTTCCTACAATGAGCAGTTCTTC
TRBJ2-1 | TRBD2 | once | TRBV28 | CASSGLAGVMYEQFF | TGTGCCAGCAGTGGTCTAGCGGGAGTAATGTATGAGCAGTTCTTC
TRBJ2-2 | . | . | TRBV9 | CASSVDRTDTGELFF | TGTGCCAGCAGCGTAGATAGGACAGACACCGGGGAGCTGTTTTTT
TRBJ1-4 | . | . | TRBV15 | CATSRDYQGIQPGTNEKLFF | TGTGCCACCAGCAGAGACTACCAGGGGATACAACCGGGGACTAATGAAAAACTGTTTTTT
TRBJ1-2 | . | . | TRBV6-1 | CASIPGPYGYTF | TGTGCCAGCATCCCAGGGCCCTATGGCTACACCTTC
TRBJ2-7 | TRBD2 | . | TRBV7-6 | CASSVEAGAYEQYF | TGTGCCAGCAGCGTCGAAGCGGGAGCCTACGAGCAGTACTTC
TRBJ2-1 | TRBD2 | . | TRBV7-8 | CASSFGLAGAKYNEQFF | TGTGCCAGCAGCTTCGGACTAGCGGGAGCGAAATACAATGAGCAGTTCTTC
TRBJ2-7 | TRBD1 | . | TRBV27 | CASRDRQGEEQYF | TGTGCCAGCAGAGATAGACAGGGCGAGGAGCAGTACTTC
TRBJ2-1 | . | . | TRBV19 | CASSIIGTIFSEQFF | TGTGCCAGTAGTATAATCGGGACAATTTTTTCTGAGCAGTTCTTC
TRBJ2-3 | . | . | TRBV7-3 | CASSLSRGVADTQYF | TGTGCCAGCAGCTTAAGCAGGGGGGTGGCAGATACGCAGTATTTT
TRBJ2-1 | . | . | TRBV11-3 | CASSLRDNEQFF | TGTGCCAGCAGCTTGAGGGACAATGAGCAGTTCTTC
TRBJ2-7 | . | . | TRBV28 | CASSFRGLQISYEQYF | TGTGCCAGCAGTTTCCGCGGGTTGCAGATTTCCTACGAGCAGTACTTC
TRBJ1-2 | TRBD1 | . | TRBV11-2 | CASSPGQGGGYTF | TGTGCCAGCAGCCCCGGACAGGGAGGTGGCTACACCTTC
TRBJ2-7 | . | . | TRBV21-1 | CASSHDTSYEQYF | TGTGCCAGCAGCCACGACACCTCCTACGAGCAGTACTTC
TRBJ2-1 | TRBD2 | . | TRBV10-3 | CAISEKRGSYNEQFF | TGTGCCATCAGTGAAAAGCGGGGCTCCTACAATGAGCAGTTCTTC
TRBJ2-1 | TRBD2 | once | TRBV9 | CASSVVGGGSKDEQFF | TGTGCCAGCAGCGTAGTCGGGGGGGGGAGCAAGGATGAGCAGTTCTTC
TRBJ2-3 | TRBD2 | . | TRBV13 | CASSLGLLAGVGDTQYF | TGTGCCAGCAGCTTAGGCCTCCTAGCGGGAGTTGGAGATACGCAGTATTTT
TRBJ2-2 | TRBD2 | once | TRBV12-5 | CASGLMPGGGLNTGELFF | TGTGCTAGTGGTTTGATGCCGGGAGGGGGATTGAACACCGGGGAGCTGTTTTTT
TRBJ2-2 | . | . | TRBV30 | CARRLVNTGELFF | TGTGCCCGAAGACTAGTGAACACCGGGGAGCTGTTTTTT
TRBJ1-3 | . | few | TRBV15 | CATSRGRGGNTIYF | TGTGCCACCAGCAGAGGCAGGGGAGGAAACACCATATATTTT
TRBJ2-7 | TRBD1 | once | TRBV5-1 | CASSSRDRAYEQYF | TGCGCCAGCAGCTCACGGGACAGAGCCTACGAGCAGTACTTC
TRBJ2-5 | TRBD2 | . | TRBV19 | CASSYNSGRAGETQYF | TGTGCCAGTAGCTATAATAGCGGGAGGGCCGGTGAGACCCAGTACTTC
TRBJ1-2 | . | . | TRBV2 | CASSGGEGYGYTF | TGTGCCAGCAGTGGAGGGGAGGGCTATGGCTACACCTTC
TRBJ1-2 | TRBD1 | . | TRBV6-6 | CASSSTGQGPYYGYTF | TGTGCCAGCAGTTCCACGGGACAGGGGCCTTACTATGGCTACACCTTC
TRBJ2-3 | . | . | TRBV5-4 | CASSLDLVPGADTQYF | TGTGCCAGCAGCTTGGATTTGGTTCCGGGGGCAGATACGCAGTATTTT
TRBJ1-1 | . | . | TRBV28 | CASSPNRNTEAFF | TGTGCCAGCAGTCCAAACAGGAACACTGAAGCTTTCTTT
TRBJ2-2 | TRBD1 | . | TRBV5-6 | CASSPGQPSVTGELFF | TGTGCCAGCAGCCCGGGACAGCCAAGCGTCACCGGGGAGCTGTTTTTT
TRBJ1-2 | TRBD1 | . | TRBV6-1 | CASSERDRGSYGYTF | TGTGCCAGCAGTGAACGGGACAGGGGAAGTTATGGCTACACCTTC
TRBJ2-7 | TRBD2 | . | TRBV6-1 | CASSPLAGGSYEQYF | TGTGCCAGCAGCCCCCTAGCGGGAGGTTCCTACGAGCAGTACTTC
TRBJ1-2 | . | . | TRBV5-1 | CASSLAGSNYGYTF | TGCGCCAGCAGCTTGGCAGGATCTAACTATGGCTACACCTTC
TRBJ2-7 | TRBD2 | once | TRBV14 | CASSPLTSGRTYEQYF | TGTGCCAGCAGCCCGTTAACTAGCGGGAGGACCTACGAGCAGTACTTC
TRBJ2-7 | . | . | TRBV27 | CASSAGGGYEQYF | TGTGCCAGCAGTGCTGGGGGCGGCTACGAGCAGTACTTC
TRBJ2-7 | TRBD2 | . | TRBV2 | CASSEAGLAGKYEQYF | TGTGCCAGCAGTGAAGCTGGACTAGCGGGAAAATACGAGCAGTACTTC